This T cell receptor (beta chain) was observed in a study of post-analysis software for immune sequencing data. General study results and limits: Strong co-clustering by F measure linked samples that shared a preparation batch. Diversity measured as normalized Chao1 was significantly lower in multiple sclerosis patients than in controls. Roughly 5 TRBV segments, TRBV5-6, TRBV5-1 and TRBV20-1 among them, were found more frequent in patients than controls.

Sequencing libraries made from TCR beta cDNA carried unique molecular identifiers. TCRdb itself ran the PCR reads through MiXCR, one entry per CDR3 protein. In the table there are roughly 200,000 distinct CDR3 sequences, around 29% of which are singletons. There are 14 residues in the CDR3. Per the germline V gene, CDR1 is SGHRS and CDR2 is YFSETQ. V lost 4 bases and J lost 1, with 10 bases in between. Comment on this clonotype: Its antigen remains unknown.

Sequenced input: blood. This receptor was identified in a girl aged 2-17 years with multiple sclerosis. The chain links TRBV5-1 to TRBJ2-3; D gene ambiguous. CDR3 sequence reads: CASSPWWGTDTQYF. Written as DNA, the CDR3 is TGCGCCAGCAGCCCGTGGTGGGGCACAGATACGCAGTATTTT.